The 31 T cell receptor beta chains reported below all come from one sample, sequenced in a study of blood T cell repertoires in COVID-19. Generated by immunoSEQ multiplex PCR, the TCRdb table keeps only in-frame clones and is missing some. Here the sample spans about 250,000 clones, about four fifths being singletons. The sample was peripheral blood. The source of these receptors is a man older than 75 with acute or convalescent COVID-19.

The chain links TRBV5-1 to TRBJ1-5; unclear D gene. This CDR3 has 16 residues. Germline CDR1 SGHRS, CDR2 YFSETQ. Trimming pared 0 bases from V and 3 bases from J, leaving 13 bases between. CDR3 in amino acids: CASSLVPGNLNQPQHF. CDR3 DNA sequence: TGCGCCAGCAGCTTGGTTCCAGGAAACCTCAATCAGCCCCAGCATTTT.

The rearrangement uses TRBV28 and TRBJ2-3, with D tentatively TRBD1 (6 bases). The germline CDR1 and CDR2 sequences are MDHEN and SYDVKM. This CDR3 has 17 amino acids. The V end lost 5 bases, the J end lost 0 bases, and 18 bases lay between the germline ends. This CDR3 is CASSPNIGQTSTDTQYF. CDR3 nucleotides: TGTGCCAGCAGTCCTAATATCGGACAGACTAGCACAGATACGCAGTATTTT.

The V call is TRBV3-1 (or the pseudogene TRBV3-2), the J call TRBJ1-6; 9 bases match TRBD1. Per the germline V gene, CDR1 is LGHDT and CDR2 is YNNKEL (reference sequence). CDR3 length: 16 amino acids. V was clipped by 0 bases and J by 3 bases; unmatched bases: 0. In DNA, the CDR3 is TGTGCCAGCAGCCAAGAGGGACAGGGCTATAATTCACCCCTCCACTTT. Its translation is CASSQEGQGYNSPLHF.

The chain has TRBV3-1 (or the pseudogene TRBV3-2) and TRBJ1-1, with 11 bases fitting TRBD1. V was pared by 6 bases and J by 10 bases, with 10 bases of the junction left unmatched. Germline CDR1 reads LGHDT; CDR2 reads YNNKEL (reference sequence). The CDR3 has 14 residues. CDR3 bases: TGTGCCAGCAGTCCGATCCCCGGGACAGGGGGAGCTTTCTTT. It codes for CASSPIPGTGGAFF.

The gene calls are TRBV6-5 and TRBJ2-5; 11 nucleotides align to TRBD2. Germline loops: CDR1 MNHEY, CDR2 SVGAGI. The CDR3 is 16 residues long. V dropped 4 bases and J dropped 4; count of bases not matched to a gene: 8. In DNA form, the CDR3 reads TGTGCCAGCAGTTCCCGGACTAGCGGGCCCCCAGAGACCCAGTACTTC. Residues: CASSSRTSGPPETQYF.

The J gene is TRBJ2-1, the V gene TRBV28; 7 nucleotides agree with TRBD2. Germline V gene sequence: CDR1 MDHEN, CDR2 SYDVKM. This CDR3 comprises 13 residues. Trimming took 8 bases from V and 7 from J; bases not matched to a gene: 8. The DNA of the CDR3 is TGTGCCAGCGAGACGGGAGCGGGGAATGAGCAGTTCTTC. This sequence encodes CASETGAGNEQFF.

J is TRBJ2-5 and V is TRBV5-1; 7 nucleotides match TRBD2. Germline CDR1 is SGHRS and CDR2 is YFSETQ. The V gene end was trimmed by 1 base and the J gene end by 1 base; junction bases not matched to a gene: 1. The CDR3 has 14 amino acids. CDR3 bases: TGCGCCAGCAGCTTGACGGGAGGCCAAGAGACCCAGTACTTC. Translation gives CASSLTGGQETQYF. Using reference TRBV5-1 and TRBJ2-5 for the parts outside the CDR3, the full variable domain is KAGVTQTPRYLIKTRGQQVTLSCSPISGHRSVSWYQQTPGQGLQFLFEYFSETQRNKGNFPGRFSGRQFSNSRSEMNVSTLELGDSALYLCASSLTGGQETQYFGPGTRLLVL.

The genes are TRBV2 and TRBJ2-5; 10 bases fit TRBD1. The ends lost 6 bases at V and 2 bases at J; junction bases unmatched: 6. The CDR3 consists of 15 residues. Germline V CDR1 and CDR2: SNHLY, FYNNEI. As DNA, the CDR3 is TGTGCCAGCAGGGGACAGGGGAGTTGGCAAGAGACCCAGTACTTC. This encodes CASRGQGSWQETQYF.

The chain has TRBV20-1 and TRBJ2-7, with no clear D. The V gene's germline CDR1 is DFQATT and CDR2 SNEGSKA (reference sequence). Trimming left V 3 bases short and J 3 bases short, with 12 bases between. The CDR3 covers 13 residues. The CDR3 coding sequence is TGCAGTGCTAGTTACACCCACCTCTACGAGCAGTACTTC. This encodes CSASYTHLYEQYF.

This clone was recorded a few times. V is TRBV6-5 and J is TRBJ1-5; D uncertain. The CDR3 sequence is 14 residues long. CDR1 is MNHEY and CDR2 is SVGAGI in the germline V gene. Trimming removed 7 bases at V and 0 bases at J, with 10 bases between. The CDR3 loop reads CASTAVYSNQPQHF. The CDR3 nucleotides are TGTGCCAGCACGGCGGTTTATAGCAATCAGCCCCAGCATTTT.

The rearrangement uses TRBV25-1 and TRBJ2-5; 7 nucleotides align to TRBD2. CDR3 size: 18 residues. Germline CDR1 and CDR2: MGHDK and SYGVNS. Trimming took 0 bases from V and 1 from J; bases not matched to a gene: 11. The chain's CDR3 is CASSEYEGGLAAQETQYF. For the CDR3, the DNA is TGTGCCAGCAGTGAATACGAGGGTGGGCTAGCGGCCCAAGAGACCCAGTACTTC.

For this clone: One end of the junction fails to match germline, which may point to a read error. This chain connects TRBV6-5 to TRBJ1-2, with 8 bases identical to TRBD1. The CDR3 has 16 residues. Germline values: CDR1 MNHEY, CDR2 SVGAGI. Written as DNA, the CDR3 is TGTGCCAGCAGTAACTCAGGGGGCGGTTATCCTTCTGGCTACACCTTC. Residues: CASSNSGGGYPSGYTF.

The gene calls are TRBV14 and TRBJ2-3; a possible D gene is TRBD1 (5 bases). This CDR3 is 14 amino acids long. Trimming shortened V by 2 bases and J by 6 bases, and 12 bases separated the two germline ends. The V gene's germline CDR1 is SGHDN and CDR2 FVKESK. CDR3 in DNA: TGTGCCAGCAGCCAACAGGGCGGAATTGATACGCAGTATTTT. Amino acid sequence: CASSQQGGIDTQYF.

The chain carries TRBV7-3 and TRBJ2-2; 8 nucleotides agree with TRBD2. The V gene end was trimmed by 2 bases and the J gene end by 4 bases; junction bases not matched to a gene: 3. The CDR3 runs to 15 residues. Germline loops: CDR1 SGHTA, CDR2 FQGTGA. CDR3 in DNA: TGTGCCAGCAGCTTAGGGCTAGCGGGCACCGGGGAGCTGTTTTTT. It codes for CASSLGLAGTGELFF.

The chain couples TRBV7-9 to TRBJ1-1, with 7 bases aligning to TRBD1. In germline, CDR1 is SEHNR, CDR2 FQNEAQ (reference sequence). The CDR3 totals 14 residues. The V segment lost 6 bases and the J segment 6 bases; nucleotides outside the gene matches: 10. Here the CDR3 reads CASSQNQGEAEAFF. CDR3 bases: TGTGCCAGCAGTCAAAATCAGGGGGAGGCTGAAGCTTTCTTT.

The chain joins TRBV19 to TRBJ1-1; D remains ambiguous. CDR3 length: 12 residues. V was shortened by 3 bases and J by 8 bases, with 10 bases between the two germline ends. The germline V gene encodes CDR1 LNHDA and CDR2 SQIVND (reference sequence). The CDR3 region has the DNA TGTGCCAGTAGTATGAGGAGAGGGGAAGCTTTCTTT. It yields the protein CASSMRRGEAFF.

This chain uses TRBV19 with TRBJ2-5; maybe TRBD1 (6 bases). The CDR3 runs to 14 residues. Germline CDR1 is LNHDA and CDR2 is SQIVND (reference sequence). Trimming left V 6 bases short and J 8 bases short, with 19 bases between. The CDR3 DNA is TGTGCCAGTAGGGCCAACACAGGGATAGGAACCCAGTACTTC. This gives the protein CASRANTGIGTQYF. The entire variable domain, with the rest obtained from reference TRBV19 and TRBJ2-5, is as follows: DGGITQSPKYLFRKEGQNVTLSCEQNLNHDAMYWYRQDPGQGLRLIYYSQIVNDFQKGDIAEGYSVSREKKESFPLTVTSAQKNPTAFYLCASRANTGIGTQYFGPGTRLLVL.

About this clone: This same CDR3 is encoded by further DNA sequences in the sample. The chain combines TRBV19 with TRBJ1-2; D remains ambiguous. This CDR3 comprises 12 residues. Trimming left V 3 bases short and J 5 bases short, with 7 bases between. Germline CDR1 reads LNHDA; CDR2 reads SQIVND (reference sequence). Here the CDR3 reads CASSMSVYGYTF. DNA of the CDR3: TGTGCCAGTAGTATGTCTGTATATGGCTACACCTTC.

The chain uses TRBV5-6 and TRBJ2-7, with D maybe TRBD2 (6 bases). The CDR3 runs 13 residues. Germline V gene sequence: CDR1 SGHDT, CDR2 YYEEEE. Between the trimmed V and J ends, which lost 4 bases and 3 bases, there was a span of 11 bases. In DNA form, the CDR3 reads TGTGCCAGCAGCCGGGACTTTCTCTACGAGCAGTACTTC. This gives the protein CASSRDFLYEQYF.

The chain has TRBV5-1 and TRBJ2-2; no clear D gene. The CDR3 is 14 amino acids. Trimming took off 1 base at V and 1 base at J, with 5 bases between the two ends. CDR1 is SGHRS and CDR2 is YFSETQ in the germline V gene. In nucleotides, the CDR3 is TGCGCCAGCAGCTTGAACAGGAACACCGGGGAGCTGTTTTTT. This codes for CASSLNRNTGELFF.

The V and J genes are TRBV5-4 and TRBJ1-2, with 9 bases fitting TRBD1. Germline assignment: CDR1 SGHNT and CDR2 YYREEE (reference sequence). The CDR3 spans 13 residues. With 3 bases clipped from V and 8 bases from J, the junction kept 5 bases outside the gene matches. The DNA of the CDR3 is TGTGCCAGCAGCTACCCACAGGGGGCAGGCTACACCTTC. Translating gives CASSYPQGAGYTF.

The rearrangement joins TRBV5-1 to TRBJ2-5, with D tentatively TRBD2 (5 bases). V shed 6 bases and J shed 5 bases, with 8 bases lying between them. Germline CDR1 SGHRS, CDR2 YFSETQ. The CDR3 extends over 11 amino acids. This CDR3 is CASMDSETQYF. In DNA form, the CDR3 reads TGCGCCAGCATGGACTCCGAGACCCAGTACTTC.

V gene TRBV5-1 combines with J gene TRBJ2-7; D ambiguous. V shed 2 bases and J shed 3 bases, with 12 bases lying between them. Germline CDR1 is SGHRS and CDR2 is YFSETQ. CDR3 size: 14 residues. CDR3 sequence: CASSLGYTDYEQYF. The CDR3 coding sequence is TGCGCCAGCAGCTTAGGTTATACAGACTACGAGCAGTACTTC.

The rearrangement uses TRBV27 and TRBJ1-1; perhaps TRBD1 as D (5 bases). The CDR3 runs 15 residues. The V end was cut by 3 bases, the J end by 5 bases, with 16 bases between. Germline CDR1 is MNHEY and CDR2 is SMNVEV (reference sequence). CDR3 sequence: CASSLRRGGGTEAFF. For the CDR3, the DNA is TGTGCCAGCAGTTTGAGGAGGGGCGGGGGAACTGAAGCTTTCTTT.

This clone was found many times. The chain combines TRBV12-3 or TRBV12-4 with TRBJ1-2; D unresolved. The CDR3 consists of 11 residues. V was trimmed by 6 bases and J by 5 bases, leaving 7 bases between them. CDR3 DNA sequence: TGTGCCAGCAGCTTGTCTTATGGCTACACCTTC. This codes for CASSLSYGYTF.

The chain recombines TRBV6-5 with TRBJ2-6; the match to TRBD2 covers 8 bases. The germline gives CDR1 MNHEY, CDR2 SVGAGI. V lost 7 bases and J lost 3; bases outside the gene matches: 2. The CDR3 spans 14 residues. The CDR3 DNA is TGTGCCAGCACCCGGGGGGGTGGGGCCAACGTCCTGACTTTC. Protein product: CASTRGGGANVLTF.

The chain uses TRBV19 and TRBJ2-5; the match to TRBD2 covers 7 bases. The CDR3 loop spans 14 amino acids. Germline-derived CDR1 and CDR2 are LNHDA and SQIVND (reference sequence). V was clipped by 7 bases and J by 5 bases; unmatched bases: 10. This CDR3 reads CASTRKGRVETQYF. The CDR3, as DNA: TGTGCCAGTACCCGAAAGGGGAGGGTGGAGACCCAGTACTTC.

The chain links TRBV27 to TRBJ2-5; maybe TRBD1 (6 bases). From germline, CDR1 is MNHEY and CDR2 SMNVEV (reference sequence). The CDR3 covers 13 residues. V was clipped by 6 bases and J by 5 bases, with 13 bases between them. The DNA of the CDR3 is TGTGCCAGCAGAAACCCGAGGGGGGAGACCCAGTACTTC. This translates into CASRNPRGETQYF.

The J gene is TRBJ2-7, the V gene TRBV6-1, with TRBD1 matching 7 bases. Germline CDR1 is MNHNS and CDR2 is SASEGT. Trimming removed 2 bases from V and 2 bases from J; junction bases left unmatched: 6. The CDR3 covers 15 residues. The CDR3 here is CASSEPGTATYEQYF. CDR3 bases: TGTGCCAGCAGTGAACCAGGGACAGCGACCTACGAGCAGTACTTC.

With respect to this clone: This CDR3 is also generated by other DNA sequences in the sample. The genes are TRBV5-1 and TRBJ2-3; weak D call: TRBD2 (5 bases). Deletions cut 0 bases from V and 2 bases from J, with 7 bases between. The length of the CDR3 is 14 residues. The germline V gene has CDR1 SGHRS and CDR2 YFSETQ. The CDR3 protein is CASSLGGFTDTQYF. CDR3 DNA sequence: TGCGCCAGCAGCTTGGGAGGGTTCACAGATACGCAGTATTTT.

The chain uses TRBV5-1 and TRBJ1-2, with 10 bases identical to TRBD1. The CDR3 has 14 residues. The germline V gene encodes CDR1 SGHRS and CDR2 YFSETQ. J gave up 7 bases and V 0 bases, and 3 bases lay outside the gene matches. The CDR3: CASSLEGQGSGYTF. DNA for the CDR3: TGCGCCAGCAGCTTGGAGGGACAGGGGTCTGGCTACACCTTC.